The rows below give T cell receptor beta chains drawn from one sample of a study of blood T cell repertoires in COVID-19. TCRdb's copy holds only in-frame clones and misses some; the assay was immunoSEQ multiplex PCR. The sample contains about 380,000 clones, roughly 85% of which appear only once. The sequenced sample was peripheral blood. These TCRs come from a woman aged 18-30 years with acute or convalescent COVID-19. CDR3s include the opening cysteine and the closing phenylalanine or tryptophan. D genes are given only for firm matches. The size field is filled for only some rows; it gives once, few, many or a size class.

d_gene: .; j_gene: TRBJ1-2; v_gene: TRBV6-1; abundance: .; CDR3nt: TGTGCCAGCAGTGAGCGGGGTAAGGGCTACACCTTC; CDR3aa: CASSERGKGYTF
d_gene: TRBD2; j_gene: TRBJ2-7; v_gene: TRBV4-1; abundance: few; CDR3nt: TGCGCCAGCAGCCAAGACGATCTAGGGACTAGCGGTTCCGAGCAGTACTTC; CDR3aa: CASSQDDLGTSGSEQYF
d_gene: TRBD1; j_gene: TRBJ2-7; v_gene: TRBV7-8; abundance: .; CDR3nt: TGTGCCAGCAGCCTCAAAGGATCGGACAGGTTTTCCTACGAGCAGTACTTC; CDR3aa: CASSLKGSDRFSYEQYF
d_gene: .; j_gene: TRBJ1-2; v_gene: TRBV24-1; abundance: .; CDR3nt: TGTGCCACCAGCCCAGGAAACTATGGCTACACCTTC; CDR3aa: CATSPGNYGYTF
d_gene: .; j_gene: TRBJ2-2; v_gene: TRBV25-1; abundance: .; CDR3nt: TGTGCCAGCAGTGACAGGGGGGCCGGGGAGCTGTTTTTT; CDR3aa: CASSDRGAGELFF
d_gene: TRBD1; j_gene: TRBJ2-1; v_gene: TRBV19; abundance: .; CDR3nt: TGTGCCAGTAGTCAATTCCGGGACAGGGGCAATGAGCAGTTCTTC; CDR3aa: CASSQFRDRGNEQFF
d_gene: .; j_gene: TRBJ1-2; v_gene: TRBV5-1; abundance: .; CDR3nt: TGCGCCAGCAGCTCTGGGGCGACCTCCGGGCAGGCCTATGGCTACACCTTC; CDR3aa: CASSSGATSGQAYGYTF
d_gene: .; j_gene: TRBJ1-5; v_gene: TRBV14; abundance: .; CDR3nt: TGTGCCAGCAGCCAATCTAATAGCAATCAGCCCCAGCATTTT; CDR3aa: CASSQSNSNQPQHF
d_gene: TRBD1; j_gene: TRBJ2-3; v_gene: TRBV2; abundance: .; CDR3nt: TGTGCCGGAGAACAGGGGGCTACAGATACGCAGTATTTT; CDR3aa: CAGEQGATDTQYF
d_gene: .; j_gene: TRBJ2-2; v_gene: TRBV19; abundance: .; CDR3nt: TGTGCCAGTAGAAGGTCTTCCTCCTTAGCAGGGGAGCTGTTTTTT; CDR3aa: CASRRSSSLAGELFF
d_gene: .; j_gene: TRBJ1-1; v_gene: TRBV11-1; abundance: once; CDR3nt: TGTGCCAGCAGCTTATTCAGGGGTAACACTGAAGCTTTCTTT; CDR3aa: CASSLFRGNTEAFF
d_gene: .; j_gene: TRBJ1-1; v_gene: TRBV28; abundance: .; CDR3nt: TGTGCCACCCTAGGAGTTATGAACACTGAAGCTTTCTTT; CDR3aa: CATLGVMNTEAFF
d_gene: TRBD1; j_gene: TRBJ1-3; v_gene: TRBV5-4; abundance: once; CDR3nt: TGTGCCAGCAGTATGGACAGGGCCGCCGTTTATAACACCATATATTTT; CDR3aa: CASSMDRAAVYNTIYF
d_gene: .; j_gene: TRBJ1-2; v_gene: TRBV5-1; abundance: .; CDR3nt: TGCGCCAGCAGCCCCAGGGAACCATATGGCTACACCTTC; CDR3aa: CASSPREPYGYTF
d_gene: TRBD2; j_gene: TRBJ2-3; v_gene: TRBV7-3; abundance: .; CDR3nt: TGTGCCAGCAGCTTACGGCCGGGAGGGGGGACAGATACGCAGTATTTT; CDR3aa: CASSLRPGGGTDTQYF
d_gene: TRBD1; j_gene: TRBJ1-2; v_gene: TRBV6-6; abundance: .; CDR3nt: TGTGCCAGCCGACGGGACAGCTATGGCTACACCTTC; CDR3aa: CASRRDSYGYTF
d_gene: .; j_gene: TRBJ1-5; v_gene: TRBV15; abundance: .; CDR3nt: TGTGCCACCAGCAGAGGAAGGGGAGGAAGCAATCAGCCCCAGCATTTT; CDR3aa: CATSRGRGGSNQPQHF
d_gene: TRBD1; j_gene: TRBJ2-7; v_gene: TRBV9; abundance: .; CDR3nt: TGTGCCAGCAGCCCGGGACAGGGGGGTTCCTACGAGCAGTACTTC; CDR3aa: CASSPGQGGSYEQYF
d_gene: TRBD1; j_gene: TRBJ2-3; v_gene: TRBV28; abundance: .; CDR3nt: TGTGCCAGCAGTCCACTCCACGCGGACAGGTACACAGATACGCAGTATTTT; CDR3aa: CASSPLHADRYTDTQYF
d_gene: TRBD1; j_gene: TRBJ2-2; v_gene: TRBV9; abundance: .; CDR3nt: TGTGCCAGCAGCCCCCCGTCGACAGGGTACACCGGGGAGCTGTTTTTT; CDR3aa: CASSPPSTGYTGELFF
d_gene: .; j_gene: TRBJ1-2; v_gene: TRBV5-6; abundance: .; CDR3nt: TGTGCCAGCAGCCTACAGGGTTATACTGGAGGCTACACCTTC; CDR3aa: CASSLQGYTGGYTF
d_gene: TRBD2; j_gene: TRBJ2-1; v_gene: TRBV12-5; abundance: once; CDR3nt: TGTGCTAGTGGTCTACCTCTAGGAGAGGGACTAGCGGGTCAGGATGAGCAGTTCTTC; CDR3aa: CASGLPLGEGLAGQDEQFF
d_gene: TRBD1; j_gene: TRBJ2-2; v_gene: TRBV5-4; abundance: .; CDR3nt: TGTGCCAGCAGCGAGGACAGGGGCACCGGGGAGCTGTTTTTT; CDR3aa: CASSEDRGTGELFF
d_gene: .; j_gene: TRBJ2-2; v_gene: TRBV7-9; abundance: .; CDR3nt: TGTGCCAGCAGCTTTTTGACAGAGACCGGGGAGCTGTTTTTT; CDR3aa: CASSFLTETGELFF
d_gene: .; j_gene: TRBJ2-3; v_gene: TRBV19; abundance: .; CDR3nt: TGTGCCAGTAGTGTTGCGGGGATCACAGATACGCAGTATTTT; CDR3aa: CASSVAGITDTQYF
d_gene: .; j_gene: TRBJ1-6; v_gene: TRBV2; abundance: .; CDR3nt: TGTGCCAGCAGTGGAACAGCAAATTCACCCCTCCACTTT; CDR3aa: CASSGTANSPLHF
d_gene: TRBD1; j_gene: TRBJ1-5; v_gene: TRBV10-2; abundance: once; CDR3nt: TGCGCCAGCAGTGAGTCAAGGGACAGGAGTAATCAGCCCCAGCATTTT; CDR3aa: CASSESRDRSNQPQHF
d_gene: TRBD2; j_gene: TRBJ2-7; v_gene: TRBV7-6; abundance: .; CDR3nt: TGTGCCAGCAGCTTAGCGGTGGCTAGCGGTACCTACGAGCAGTACTTC; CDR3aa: CASSLAVASGTYEQYF
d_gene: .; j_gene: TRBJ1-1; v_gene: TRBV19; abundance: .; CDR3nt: TGTGCCAGTAGTTCCAGGGAGGACACTGAAGCTTTCTTT; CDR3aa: CASSSREDTEAFF
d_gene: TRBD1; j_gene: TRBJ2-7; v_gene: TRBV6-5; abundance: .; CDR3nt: TGTGCCAGCAGAAACAGGGGATACGAGCAGTACTTC; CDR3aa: CASRNRGYEQYF
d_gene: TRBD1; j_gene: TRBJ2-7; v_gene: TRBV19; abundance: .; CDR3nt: TGTGCCAGTAGTACCTGGACAGGGGGAACCTACGAGCAGTACTTC; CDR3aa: CASSTWTGGTYEQYF
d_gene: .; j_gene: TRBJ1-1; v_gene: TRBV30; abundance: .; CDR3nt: TGTGCCTCGTCCCCGGGACATTTGAACACTGAAGCTTTCTTT; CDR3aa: CASSPGHLNTEAFF
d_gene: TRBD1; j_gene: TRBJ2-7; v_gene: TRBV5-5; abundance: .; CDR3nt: TGTGCCAGCAGCTTGGGACAGGGGCTCAGTATATTGTCCTACGAGCAGTACTTC; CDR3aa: CASSLGQGLSILSYEQYF
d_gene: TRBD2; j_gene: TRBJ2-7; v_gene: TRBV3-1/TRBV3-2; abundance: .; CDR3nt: TGTGCCAGCAGCCTTGGACTAGCGGGACTCTACGAGCAGTACTTC; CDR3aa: CASSLGLAGLYEQYF
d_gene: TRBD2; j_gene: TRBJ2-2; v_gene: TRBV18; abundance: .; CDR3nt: TGTGCCAGCTCCCCGCTACAAGCGGGGGGGGACACCGGGGAGCTGTTTTTT; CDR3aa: CASSPLQAGGDTGELFF
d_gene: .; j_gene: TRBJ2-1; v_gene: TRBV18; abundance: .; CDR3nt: TGTGCCAGCTCACCACCGGGAGAAGGCAGGAATGAGCAGTTCTTC; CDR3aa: CASSPPGEGRNEQFF
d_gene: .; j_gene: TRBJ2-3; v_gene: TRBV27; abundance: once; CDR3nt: TGTGCCAGTACCACAGGGTGGGGCACAGATACGCAGTATTTT; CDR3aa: CASTTGWGTDTQYF
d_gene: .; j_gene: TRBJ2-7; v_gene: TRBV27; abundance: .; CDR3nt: TGTGCCAGCAGTTGGGCTGGAGGGGGCGGGTACGAGCAGTACTTC; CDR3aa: CASSWAGGGGYEQYF
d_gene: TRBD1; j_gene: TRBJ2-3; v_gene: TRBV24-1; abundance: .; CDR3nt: TGTGCCACCAGTGACCCAGACAGGGCGACAGATACGCAGTATTTT; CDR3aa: CATSDPDRATDTQYF
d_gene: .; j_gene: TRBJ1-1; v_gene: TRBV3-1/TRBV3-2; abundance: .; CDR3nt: TGTGCCAGCAGCCAAGCCTGGGAGGGGAACACTGAAGCTTTCTTT; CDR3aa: CASSQAWEGNTEAFF
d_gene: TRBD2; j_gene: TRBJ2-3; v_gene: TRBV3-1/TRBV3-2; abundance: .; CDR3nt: TGTGCCAGCAGACCTCTAGCGGGGCGGAGCACAGATACGCAGTATTTT; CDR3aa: CASRPLAGRSTDTQYF
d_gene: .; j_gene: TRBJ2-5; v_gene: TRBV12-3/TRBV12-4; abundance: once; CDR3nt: TGTGCCAGCAGTTTAACGAGAGAGACCCAGTACTTC; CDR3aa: CASSLTRETQYF
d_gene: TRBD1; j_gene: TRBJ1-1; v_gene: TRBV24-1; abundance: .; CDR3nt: TGTGCCACCAGTGACCCCGGGACAGGGACTGAAGCTTTCTTT; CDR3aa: CATSDPGTGTEAFF
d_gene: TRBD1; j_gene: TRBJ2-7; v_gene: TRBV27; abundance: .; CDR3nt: TGTGCCAGCAGTACGATGACAGGGGGCAACGAGCAGTACTTC; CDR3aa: CASSTMTGGNEQYF
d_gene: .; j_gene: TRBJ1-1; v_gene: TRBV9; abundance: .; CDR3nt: TGTGCCAGCAGCGTAGCGGCAGGGATAAACACTGAAGCTTTCTTT; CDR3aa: CASSVAAGINTEAFF
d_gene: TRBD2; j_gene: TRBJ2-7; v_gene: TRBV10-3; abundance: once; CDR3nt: TGTGCCATCAGTGAGCCGGGGACTAGCAGCTCCTACGAGCAGTACTTC; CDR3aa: CAISEPGTSSSYEQYF
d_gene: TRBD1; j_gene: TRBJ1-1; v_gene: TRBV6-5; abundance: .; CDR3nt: TGTGCCAGCAGTTGGGACAGGGGGAACACTGAAGCTTTCTTT; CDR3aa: CASSWDRGNTEAFF
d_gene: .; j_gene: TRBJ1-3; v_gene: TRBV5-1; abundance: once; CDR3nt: TGCGCCAGCAGCTTGGATTCAGGGGTCGGAAACACCATATATTTT; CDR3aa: CASSLDSGVGNTIYF
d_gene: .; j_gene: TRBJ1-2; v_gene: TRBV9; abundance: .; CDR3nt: TGTGCCAGCAGCGCTTCTTACGGGGGGCCTGGCTACACCTTC; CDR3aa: CASSASYGGPGYTF
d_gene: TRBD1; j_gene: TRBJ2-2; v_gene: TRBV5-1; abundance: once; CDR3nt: TGCGCCAGCAGTCCCCGGACAGGAACGAACACCGGGGAGCTGTTTTTT; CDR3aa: CASSPRTGTNTGELFF
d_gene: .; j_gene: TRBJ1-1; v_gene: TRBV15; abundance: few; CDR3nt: TGTGCCACCAGCAGAGACATGTCAATGAACACTGAAGCTTTCTTT; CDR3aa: CATSRDMSMNTEAFF
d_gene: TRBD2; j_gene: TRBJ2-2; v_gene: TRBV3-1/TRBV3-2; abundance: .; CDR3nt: TGTGCCAGCAGCCAAGATCCCGGGGGGACCGGGGAGCTGTTTTTT; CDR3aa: CASSQDPGGTGELFF
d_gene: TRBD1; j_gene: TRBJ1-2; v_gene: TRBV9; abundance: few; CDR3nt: TGTGCCAGCAACATGGACAGGGAAGACTACACCTTC; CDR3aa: CASNMDREDYTF
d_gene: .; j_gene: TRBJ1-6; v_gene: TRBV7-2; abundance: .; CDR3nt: TGTGCCAGCAGCTTAGAAGCCTTCAATTCACCCCTCCACTTT; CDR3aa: CASSLEAFNSPLHF